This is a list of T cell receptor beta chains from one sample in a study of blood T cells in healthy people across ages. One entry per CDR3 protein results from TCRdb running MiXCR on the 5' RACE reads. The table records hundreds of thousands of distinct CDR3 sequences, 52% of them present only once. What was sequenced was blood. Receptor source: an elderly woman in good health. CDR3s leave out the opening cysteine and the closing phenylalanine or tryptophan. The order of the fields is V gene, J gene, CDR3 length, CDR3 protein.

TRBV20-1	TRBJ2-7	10	SASLQRGEQY
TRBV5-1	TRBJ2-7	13	ASSPITTGPYEQY
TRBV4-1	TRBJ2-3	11	ASSREGADTQY
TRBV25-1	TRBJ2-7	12	ASSATGGGYEQY
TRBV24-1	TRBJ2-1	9	ATSDGNEQF
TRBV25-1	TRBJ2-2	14	ASSEGGSPNTGELF
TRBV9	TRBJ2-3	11	ASSARGTDTQY
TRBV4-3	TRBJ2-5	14	ASSQITRTGRETQY
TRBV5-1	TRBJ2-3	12	ASYGGVGTDTQY
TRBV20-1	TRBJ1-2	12	SAPPGTGTYGYT
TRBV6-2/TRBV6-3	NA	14	ASSYPGLAYYNEQY
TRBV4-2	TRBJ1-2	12	ASSQGDRASGYT
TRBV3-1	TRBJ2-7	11	ASSRDSSHEQY
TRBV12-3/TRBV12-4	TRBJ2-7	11	ASRGGSPNEQY
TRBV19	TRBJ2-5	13	ASSIVEAGAETQY
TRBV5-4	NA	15	ASSLRKSGSVLGEQY
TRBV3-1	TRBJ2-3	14	ASSQFGLAGVDTQY
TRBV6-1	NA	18	ASRNLPGQGASFSYNGQY
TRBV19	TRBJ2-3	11	ASSTQSTDTQY
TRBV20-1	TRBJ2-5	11	SASHAYQETQY
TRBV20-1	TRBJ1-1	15	SAKRASSRGWGTEAF
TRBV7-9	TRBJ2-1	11	ASSVEVLNEQF